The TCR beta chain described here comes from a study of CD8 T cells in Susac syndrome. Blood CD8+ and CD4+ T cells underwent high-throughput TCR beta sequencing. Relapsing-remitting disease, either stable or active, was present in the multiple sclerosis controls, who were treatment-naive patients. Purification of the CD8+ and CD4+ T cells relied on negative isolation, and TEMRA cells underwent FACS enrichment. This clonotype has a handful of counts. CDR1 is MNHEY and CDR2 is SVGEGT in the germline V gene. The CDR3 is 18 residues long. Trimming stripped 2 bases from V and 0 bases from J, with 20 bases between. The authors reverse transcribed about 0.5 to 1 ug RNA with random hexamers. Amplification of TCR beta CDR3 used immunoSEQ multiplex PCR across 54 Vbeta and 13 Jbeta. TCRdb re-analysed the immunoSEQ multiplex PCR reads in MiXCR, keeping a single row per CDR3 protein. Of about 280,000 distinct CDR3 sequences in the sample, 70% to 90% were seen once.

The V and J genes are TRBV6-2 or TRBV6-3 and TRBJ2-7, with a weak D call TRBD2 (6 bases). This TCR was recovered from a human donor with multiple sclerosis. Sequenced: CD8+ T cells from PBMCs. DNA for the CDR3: TGTGCCAGCAGTTACCCCGCCGGGGAGGTATTTGTCTCCTACGAGCAGTACTTC. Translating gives CASSYPAGEVFVSYEQYF.